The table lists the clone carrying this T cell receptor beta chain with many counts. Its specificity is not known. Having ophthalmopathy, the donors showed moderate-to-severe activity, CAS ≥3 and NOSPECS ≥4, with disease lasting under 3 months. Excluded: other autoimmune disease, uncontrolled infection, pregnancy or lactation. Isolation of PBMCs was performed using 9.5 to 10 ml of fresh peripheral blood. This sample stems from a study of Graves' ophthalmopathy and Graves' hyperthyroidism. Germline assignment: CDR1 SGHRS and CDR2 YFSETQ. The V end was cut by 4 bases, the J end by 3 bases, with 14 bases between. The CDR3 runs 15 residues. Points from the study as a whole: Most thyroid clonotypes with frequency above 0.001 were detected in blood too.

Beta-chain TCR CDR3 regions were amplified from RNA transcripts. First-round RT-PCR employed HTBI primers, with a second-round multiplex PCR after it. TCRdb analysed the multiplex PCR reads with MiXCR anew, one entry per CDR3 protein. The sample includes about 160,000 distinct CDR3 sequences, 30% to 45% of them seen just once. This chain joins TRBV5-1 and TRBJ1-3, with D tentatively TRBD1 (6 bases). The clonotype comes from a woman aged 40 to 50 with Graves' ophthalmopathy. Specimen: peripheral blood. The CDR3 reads CASSPTGSRGNTIYF. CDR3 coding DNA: TGCGCCAGCAGCCCAACAGGGTCCCGTGGAAACACCATATATTTT.